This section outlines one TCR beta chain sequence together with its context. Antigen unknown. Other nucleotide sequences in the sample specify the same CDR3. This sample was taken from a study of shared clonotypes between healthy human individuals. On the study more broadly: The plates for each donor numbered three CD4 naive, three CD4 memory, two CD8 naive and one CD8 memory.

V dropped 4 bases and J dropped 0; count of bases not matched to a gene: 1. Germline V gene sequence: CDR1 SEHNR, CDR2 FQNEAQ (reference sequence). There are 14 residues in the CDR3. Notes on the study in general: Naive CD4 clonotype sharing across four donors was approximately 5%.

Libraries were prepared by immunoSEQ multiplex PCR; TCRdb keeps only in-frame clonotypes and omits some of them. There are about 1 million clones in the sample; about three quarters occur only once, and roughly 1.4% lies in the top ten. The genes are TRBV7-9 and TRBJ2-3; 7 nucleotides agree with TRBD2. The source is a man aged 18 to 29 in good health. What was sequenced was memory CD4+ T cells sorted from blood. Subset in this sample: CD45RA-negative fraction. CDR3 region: CASSSSGSTDTQYF. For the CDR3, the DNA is TGTGCCAGCAGCTCTAGCGGAAGCACAGATACGCAGTATTTT.